This T cell receptor beta chain comes out of a study of cytomegalovirus exposure and HLA in healthy donors. The overall study: HLA-typed donors contributed about 85 million unique TCRs, which were held in an early data release. The study, taken as a whole, reports: Of the V segments, some could not be distinguished, including TRBV6-2 and TRBV6-3, and were excluded. Most CMV-associated TCR beta chains were later found to appear HLA-restricted. In a later analysis, TCR beta V- and J-gene trimming was associated with a missense DCLRE1C variant.

A word on this clone: What it recognizes is unknown.

Germline V lookup: CDR1 SGHTA, CDR2 FQGNSA. Trimming took off 1 base at V and 12 bases at J, with 10 bases between the two ends. This CDR3 has 12 amino acids. The PCR contained 60 Vbeta and 13 Jbeta primers. The assay was immunoSEQ multiplex PCR, and TCRdb's table has in-frame clones only and misses some. In all, the sample yields 140,000 to 150,000 clones. This clonotype was obtained from a male donor in good health and CMV-seronegative. The genes are TRBV7-2 and TRBJ2-1; D is unclear. Sequenced material: PBMCs. CDR3 protein: CASSLEFLGQFF. CDR3 sequence (DNA): TGTGCCAGCAGCTTAGAGTTCCTCGGGCAGTTCTTC.